Presented here are 6 T cell receptor beta chains from one specimen sequenced in a study of stem cell transplantation in POMP-related autoinflammatory disease. Generated by immunoSEQ multiplex PCR, the TCRdb table keeps only in-frame clones and is missing some. Here the sample spans over 60,000 clones, approximately 91% being singletons. The sequencing here drew on CD4+ T cells from PBMCs, taken after stem cell transplantation. Every receptor here comes from a human patient with POMP-related autoinflammation and immune dysregulation (PRAID). Some T cells may be provided by the graft donor.

This rearrangement joins TRBV5-1 to TRBJ2-7, with 9 positions matching TRBD2. The CDR3 has 16 residues. J was trimmed by 3 bases and V by 0 bases; bases with no gene match: 7. CDR1 is SGHRS and CDR2 is YFSETQ in the germline V gene. The CDR3 spells CASSLGGRAGGYEQYF. The CDR3 bases are TGCGCCAGCAGCTTGGGCGGGAGGGCCGGAGGCTACGAGCAGTACTTC. The full variable domain, completed using reference TRBV5-1 and TRBJ2-7, is KAGVTQTPRYLIKTRGQQVTLSCSPISGHRSVSWYQQTPGQGLQFLFEYFSETQRNKGNFPGRFSGRQFSNSRSEMNVSTLELGDSALYLCASSLGGRAGGYEQYFGPGTRLTVT.

This clone was seen a handful of times. V usage is TRBV2 and J usage is TRBJ1-6; TRBD1 might be the D (5 bases). The germline gives CDR1 SNHLY, CDR2 FYNNEI. The CDR3 length is 16 residues. V gave up 0 bases and J gave up 5 bases, with 11 bases separating them. The CDR3 here is CASSEAQGHHNSPLHF. The CDR3, as DNA: TGTGCCAGCAGTGAAGCCCAGGGCCACCATAATTCACCCCTCCACTTT.

V and J are TRBV7-6 and TRBJ2-3; no definite D call. CDR3 length equals 16 residues. The V gene lost 6 bases and the J gene lost 4 bases, with 20 bases spanning the gap. Germline values: CDR1 SGHVS, CDR2 FNYEAQ. The CDR3 nucleotides are TGTGCCAGCAGTTCCCGGCAGGCTGGGTCACCAGATACGCAGTATTTT. Translated, it gives CASSSRQAGSPDTQYF.

The chain combines TRBV5-1 with TRBJ2-7; no firm D call. V lost 0 bases and J lost 3, with 4 bases in between. Germline CDR1 is SGHRS and CDR2 is YFSETQ. This CDR3 is 12 amino acids long. CDR3 DNA sequence: TGCGCCAGCAGCTTGGTAGGCTACGAGCAGTACGTC. Its protein is CASSLVGYEQYV.

The chain carries TRBV7-9 and TRBJ2-1; maybe TRBD1 (5 bases). There are 15 residues in the CDR3. The V end lost 5 bases, the J end lost 0 bases, and 11 bases lay between the germline ends. Germline CDR1 and CDR2: SEHNR and FQNEAQ (reference sequence). The CDR3, as DNA: TGTGCCAGCAGCCTCAGGGATATCTCCTACAATGAGCAGTTCTTC. This sequence encodes CASSLRDISYNEQFF.

This chain links TRBV29-1 with TRBJ2-3; D tentatively reads TRBD1 or TRBD2 (6 bases each). This CDR3 is 16 amino acids long. Deletions cut 6 bases from V and 2 bases from J, with 21 bases between. Germline V lookup: CDR1 SQVTM, CDR2 ANQGSEA. The CDR3 region is CSVRGVVIGATDTQYF. The CDR3 bases are TGCAGCGTGAGGGGGGTGGTAATAGGGGCCACAGATACGCAGTATTTT.